This T cell receptor beta chain came from a study of blood T cell repertoires in COVID-19. Study-level background: Donors in the United States, Italy and Spain gave samples during acute or convalescent COVID-19.

Comment on this clone: The sample holds other DNA sequences that translate to the same CDR3.

After removal of 5 bases from V and 2 bases from J, the junction contained 7 bases not matched to a gene. The CDR3 has 15 residues. Germline lookup yields CDR1 MNHEY and CDR2 SVGAGI. Assay: immunoSEQ multiplex PCR; the TCRdb copy retains only in-frame clones and omits some. The table shows about 110,000 clones, with roughly 90% occurring only once. This TCR derives from a man aged 35 to 55 with active or convalescent COVID-19. Source material: peripheral blood. The chain combines TRBV6-5 with TRBJ1-1; TRBD1 matches 8 bases. The CDR3 spells CASSLQGAPNTEAFF. As DNA, the CDR3 is TGTGCCAGCAGTCTCCAGGGGGCACCCAACACTGAAGCTTTCTTT.